This TCR beta chain was found in a study of blood T cell repertoires in COVID-19 (dated by TCRdb to about 2020). General notes on the study: Samples from collaborators originated in the United States, Italy and Spain and spanned both the acute and convalescent phases of COVID-19. The material from the prospective study consisted of cDNA or gDNA derived from T cells, B-cell-depleted T cells, or PBMCs. Deeply sampled blood TCRbeta repertoires from subjects exposed to, actively infected with, or recovered from COVID-19 were included in the dataset. A freely available public database, intended as a resource for researchers studying the immune response to SARS-CoV-2, is where the repertoires were released. The samples were drawn from the first 160 participants of the ongoing ImmuneRACE study and from some 1,300 subjects provided by 6 global collaborators. Sample metadata almost always included a de-identified subject ID, COVID-19 status, age in years and sex. Where available, HLA class I and class II types were obtained from metadata supplied by the sample provider rather than from assay-based typing. Results the study describes overall, beyond this receptor: The amount of clinical and demographic metadata varied by source and participant and was provided uncurated.

On this clone: It has no known antigen specificity. One base away there is no much larger clone; base qualities are not given.

The immunoSEQ Assay, a bias-controlled multiplex PCR, was used to amplify TCRbeta CDR3 regions from genomic DNA. From the authors' description of their analysis: The number of nucleated cells in each sample was estimated from the amplification of reference gene primers within the assay. To quantify the absolute abundance of each unique TCRbeta CDR3 rearrangement, sequence reads were collapsed and filtered. Productive Simpson clonality was computed per sample as the square root of Simpson's diversity index over productive rearrangements. The immuneACCESS repertoire file appears here via TCRdb, limited to in-frame rearrangements. These files lack a portion of the clones; in checked studies, under half of the deficit traces to unresolved V genes, and the cause of the others is not known. The V and J calls and clone size are taken from that table; D and trimming were inferred from the DNA. The sample table shows around 140,000 clones, and over 70% are seen once. The leading ten clones occupy approximately 1.5% of the sample.

Each collaborating institution followed its own protocols to collect whole blood in K2EDTA tubes. For TCRbeta analysis, collaborators shipped samples as frozen whole blood, isolated PBMCs, or DNA extracted from either of those sample types. Its CDR3 holds 15 amino acids, cysteine through phenylalanine. CDR3 DNA only is kept here, 45 bases in frame from base 1. Sequences KGHSH (CDR1) and LQKENI (CDR2) are obtained from the germline V gene. Ends trimmed: V by 5 bases, J by 5 bases; bases unmatched to a gene: 10. Sequences were obtained from peripheral blood. This clonotype originated in a woman in her fifties or sixties with acute or convalescent COVID-19. The receptor chain draws on TRBV18 and TRBJ1-1; 8 bases in between match TRBD1. For the CDR3, the sequence is CASSFQGAVQTEAFF. At the DNA level, the sequence is TGTGCCAGCTCATTTCAGGGGGCGGTTCAAACTGAAGCTTTCTTT.